Presented here are 21 T cell receptor beta chains from one specimen sequenced in a study of blood T cell repertoires in COVID-19. Clones were sequenced by immunoSEQ multiplex PCR, and TCRdb holds only the in-frame ones, with some missing. The table includes 110,000 to 150,000 clones, more than 75% detected once. Sequenced sample: peripheral blood. The origin of the receptors is a woman between 50 and 59 years old with acute or convalescent COVID-19.

This clone has just one count. This chain links TRBV7-8 with TRBJ1-3; D is unclear. The CDR3 length is 14 residues. Germline loops: CDR1 SGHVS, CDR2 FQNEAQ. V lost 3 bases, J lost 3 bases, and 9 bases lay in between. The CDR3 coding sequence is TGTGCCAGCAGCTTTTCCACAGATGGAAACACCATATATTTT. The encoded protein is CASSFSTDGNTIYF.

The chain has TRBV19 and TRBJ1-6; D gene uncertain. Trimming left V 7 bases short and J 7 bases short, with 11 bases between. The germline CDR1 and CDR2 sequences are LNHDA and SQIVND (reference sequence). The CDR3 spans 13 residues. CDR3 DNA sequence: TGTGCCAGTACCTTCGGACTGAATTCACCCCTCCACTTT. Amino acids: CASTFGLNSPLHF.

This chain uses TRBV14 with TRBJ1-2, with D possibly TRBD1 on 6 matching bases. Trimming stripped 1 base from V and 8 bases from J, with 8 bases between. CDR1 and CDR2 (germline): SGHDN, FVKESK. The CDR3 sequence is 12 residues long. CDR3 nucleotide sequence: TGTGCCAGCAGCCAAGCAGGGGTAGGCTACACCTTC. Amino acids: CASSQAGVGYTF.

This rearrangement joins TRBV6-4 to TRBJ2-1; possibly TRBD1 for D (6 bases). Germline V CDR1 and CDR2: MRHNA, SNTAGT. CDR3 size: 13 residues. V dropped 2 bases and J dropped 4 bases, with 6 bases sitting between them. The chain's CDR3 is CASSDTGYNEQFF. The CDR3 DNA reads TGTGCCAGCAGTGACACAGGGTACAATGAGCAGTTCTTC.

The table lists this clone with a count of one. The chain links TRBV6-6 to TRBJ1-1, with D unclear. Per the germline V gene, CDR1 is MNHNY and CDR2 is SVGAGI (reference sequence). With 2 bases removed from V and 9 bases from J, the gap between germline ends came to 7 bases. The CDR3 covers 11 residues. The CDR3 loop reads CASSYNSKAFF. The CDR3 coding sequence is TGTGCCAGCAGTTACAATAGTAAAGCTTTCTTT.

This clone has just a few counts. This rearrangement joins TRBV7-7 to TRBJ2-7, with D possibly being TRBD2 (6 bases). Germline CDR1 is SSHAT and CDR2 is FNYEAQ (reference sequence). Trimming took off 0 bases at V and 5 bases at J, with 8 bases between the two ends. The CDR3 extends over 13 amino acids. CDR3 DNA sequence: TGTGCCAGCAGCTTAGCGTCGGGGGACGAGCAGTACTTC. Its translation: CASSLASGDEQYF.

The chain employs TRBV12-5 and TRBJ1-1; 10 nucleotides align to TRBD1. This CDR3 has 15 residues. J lost 8 bases, V lost 1 base, and 7 bases had no gene match. Looked up from germline, CDR1 is LGHNT and CDR2 is FRNRAP. The CDR3 protein is CASGLETGGASEAFF. The CDR3 DNA follows: TGTGCTAGTGGTTTGGAGACAGGGGGCGCATCAGAAGCTTTCTTT.

The chain employs TRBV7-3 and TRBJ1-2, with 7 positions matching TRBD1. Per germline, CDR1 SGHTA and CDR2 FQGTGA. The CDR3 has 14 residues. V trimming: 5 bases; J trimming: 2 bases; junction bases outside the gene matches: 5. CDR3 sequence reads: CASSPRQGNYGYTF. The CDR3 nucleotides are TGTGCCAGCAGCCCCCGACAGGGCAACTATGGCTACACCTTC.

The rearrangement links TRBV20-1 to TRBJ1-2; D is uncertain. The CDR3 extends over 12 amino acids. The V and J ends lost 3 bases and 6 bases respectively, with 11 bases between them. Looked up from germline, CDR1 is DFQATT and CDR2 is SNEGSKA (reference sequence). CDR3 coding DNA: TGCAGTGCTAGTTGGGGAGATAATGGCTACACCTTC. Protein sequence: CSASWGDNGYTF.

The chain joins TRBV19 to TRBJ2-3; the D is unclear. Germline V lookup: CDR1 LNHDA, CDR2 SQIVND (reference sequence). Trimming shortened V by 4 bases and J by 2 bases, and 7 bases separated the two germline ends. There are 13 residues in the CDR3. CDR3 amino acids: CASSSPYTDTQYF. The DNA for the CDR3 is TGTGCCAGTAGTAGCCCCTACACAGATACGCAGTATTTT.

The chain recombines TRBV2 with TRBJ2-3, with 11 bases fitting TRBD2. CDR3 length: 16 amino acids. Trimming at V came to 6 bases and at J to 4 bases, leaving 9 bases not matched to a gene. Germline-derived CDR1 and CDR2 are SNHLY and FYNNEI. CDR3 protein: CASREGLAVGSDTQYF. As DNA, the CDR3 is TGTGCCAGCAGAGAGGGACTAGCGGTAGGATCAGATACGCAGTATTTT.

J is TRBJ1-2 and V is TRBV5-6; D ambiguous. The CDR3 has 13 amino acids. V was clipped by 4 bases and J by 4 bases, with 11 bases between them. Germline-derived CDR1 and CDR2 are SGHDT and YYEEEE. The CDR3 protein is CASSRKTGYGYTF. In DNA form, the CDR3 reads TGTGCCAGCAGCCGAAAGACGGGCTATGGCTACACCTTC.

The gene calls are TRBV27 and TRBJ2-6, with 7 nucleotides matching TRBD1. The CDR3 covers 17 residues. The V segment lost 3 bases and the J segment 0 bases; nucleotides outside the gene matches: 5. The germline CDR1 and CDR2 sequences are MNHEY and SMNVEV (reference sequence). The DNA of the CDR3 is TGTGCCAGCAGTTTTGAGGGGGCGAGCTCTGGGGCCAACGTCCTGACTTTC. Amino acids: CASSFEGASSGANVLTF.

V and J are TRBV11-2 and TRBJ2-3; D is undetermined. The CDR3 has 13 residues. Germline assignment: CDR1 SGHAT and CDR2 FQNNGV. The V and J ends lost 0 bases and 8 bases respectively, with 9 bases between them. CDR3: CASSLDISGTQYF. The CDR3 DNA reads as TGTGCCAGCAGCTTAGATATTAGTGGTACGCAGTATTTT.

This chain links TRBV4-3 with TRBJ1-6; 7 bases are a match to TRBD1. Germline CDR1 is LGHNA and CDR2 is YSLEER. The trim removed 4 bases at V and 9 bases at J, leaving 12 bases unmatched. CDR3 length equals 16 residues. This CDR3 reads CASSPSRTGFSSPLHF. The CDR3 DNA follows: TGCGCCAGCAGCCCGTCGAGGACAGGATTTAGTTCACCCCTCCACTTT.

This clone was observed a single time. The CDR3 ends on some other residue instead of the conserved phenylalanine or tryptophan, so this is likely a read error. The chain uses TRBV29-1 and TRBJ1-4; D unclear. V lost 6 bases to trimming and J lost 6 bases, with 5 bases between them. The CDR3 has 10 residues. From germline, CDR1 is SQVTM and CDR2 ANQGSEA. For the CDR3, the DNA is TGCAGCGTGAAAGATGAAAAACTGTTTGTT. It yields the protein CSVKDEKLFV.

This chain connects TRBV7-3 to TRBJ1-1; tentative D call: TRBD1 (5 bases). CDR1 and CDR2 from the germline V gene are SGHTA and FQGTGA. The length of the CDR3 is 13 residues. The V end lost 0 bases, the J end lost 8 bases, and 10 bases lay between the germline ends. The CDR3 coding sequence is TGTGCCAGCAGCTTAACCCAGGGACTGGAAGCTTTCTTT. It encodes CASSLTQGLEAFF.

This clone came up a few times. The genes are TRBV5-1 and TRBJ1-2; maybe TRBD1 (5 bases). In germline, CDR1 is SGHRS, CDR2 YFSETQ. There are 14 residues in the CDR3. Trimming took 1 base from V and 8 from J, leaving 15 bases between them. CDR3 bases: TGCGCCAGCAGCTTGATCGCTGGGGCGGCGGGCTACACCTTC. This codes for CASSLIAGAAGYTF.

The genes are TRBV27 and TRBJ1-2, with 7 nucleotides matching TRBD1. Trimming took 5 bases from V and 8 from J; bases not matched to a gene: 11. There are 14 residues in the CDR3. CDR1 MNHEY and CDR2 SMNVEV come from the germline V gene (reference sequence). The CDR3 loop is CASSDYRGAEGYTF. The CDR3 nucleotides read TGTGCCAGCAGTGATTACAGGGGCGCCGAAGGCTACACCTTC.

The rearrangement joins TRBV29-1 to TRBJ2-3; D might be TRBD2 (6 bases). CDR1 is SQVTM, CDR2 ANQGSEA, per germline. This CDR3 is built from 14 residues. With 2 bases removed from V and 5 bases from J, the gap between germline ends came to 14 bases. The CDR3 DNA follows: TGCAGCGTTGAACACTTGGGGAGGCGAGATACGCAGTATTTT. Its protein is CSVEHLGRRDTQYF.

The J gene is TRBJ1-2, the V gene TRBV9; D unclear. V was cut by 2 bases and J by 3 bases, with 14 bases left in between. In germline, CDR1 is SGDLS, CDR2 YYNGEE. The CDR3 contains 15 residues. The CDR3 DNA reads TGTGCCAGCAGCGTTACTACCACCCATGACTATGGCTACACCTTC. Protein: CASSVTTTHDYGYTF.